Presented here are 4 T cell receptor beta chains from one specimen sequenced in a study of blood T cells in healthy people across ages. Using a J-beta primer mix together with a sample-barcoded 5' primer, a second PCR was run for roughly 6 to 11 cycles. Each CDR3 protein gets one entry after TCRdb re-called the 5' RACE reads with MiXCR. This table has over a million distinct CDR3 sequences, approximately 63% appearing once. Sequencing input: blood. Receptors were obtained from a man younger than 30 in good health.

The chain is built from TRBV6-5 and TRBJ1-1; no definite D call. The CDR3 length is 14 residues. Looked up from germline, CDR1 is MNHEY and CDR2 is SVGAGI. Between the trimmed V and J ends, which lost 0 bases and 1 base, there was a span of 6 bases. The CDR3 DNA reads as TGTGCCAGCAGTTACTCTCTGAAGAACACTGAAGCTTTCTTT. Translating gives CASSYSLKNTEAFF.

The chain links TRBV27 to TRBJ2-7, with D possibly matching TRBD1 (6 bases). The germline gives CDR1 MNHEY, CDR2 SMNVEV (reference sequence). Trimming took 3 bases from V and 1 from J, leaving 10 bases between them. The CDR3 runs to 14 residues. For the CDR3, the DNA is TGTGCCAGCAGTTTTAACAGGGAATCCTACGAGCAGTACTTC. This encodes CASSFNRESYEQYF.

The J gene is TRBJ2-5, the V gene TRBV4-2; weak D call: TRBD1 (5 bases). Germline CDR1 LGHNA, CDR2 YNFKEQ. V lost 0 bases and J 1 base, leaving 9 bases between the germline ends. The CDR3 is 15 residues long. The CDR3 here is CASSQDARVQETQYF. The CDR3 DNA reads as TGTGCCAGCAGCCAAGATGCCAGGGTCCAAGAGACCCAGTACTTC.

The J gene is TRBJ2-1, the V gene TRBV6-5; no clear D gene. The CDR3 has 14 amino acids. Looked up from germline, CDR1 is MNHEY and CDR2 is SVGAGI. V gave up 6 bases and J gave up 5 bases, with 14 bases separating them. CDR3 loop: CASSYVGIHNEQFF. DNA of the CDR3: TGTGCCAGCAGCTACGTGGGGATTCACAATGAGCAGTTCTTC.